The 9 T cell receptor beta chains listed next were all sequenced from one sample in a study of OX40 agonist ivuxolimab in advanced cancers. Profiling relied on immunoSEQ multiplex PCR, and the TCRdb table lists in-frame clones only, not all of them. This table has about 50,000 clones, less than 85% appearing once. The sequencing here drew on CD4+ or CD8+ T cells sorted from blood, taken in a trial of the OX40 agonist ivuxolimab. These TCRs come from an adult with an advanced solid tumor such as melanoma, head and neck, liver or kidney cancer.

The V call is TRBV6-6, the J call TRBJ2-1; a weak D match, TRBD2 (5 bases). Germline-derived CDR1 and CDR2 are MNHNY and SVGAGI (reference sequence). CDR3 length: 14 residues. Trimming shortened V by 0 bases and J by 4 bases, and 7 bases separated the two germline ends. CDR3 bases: TGTGCCAGCAGTTACTCGAGGGTTTACAATGAGCAGTTCTTC. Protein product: CASSYSRVYNEQFF.

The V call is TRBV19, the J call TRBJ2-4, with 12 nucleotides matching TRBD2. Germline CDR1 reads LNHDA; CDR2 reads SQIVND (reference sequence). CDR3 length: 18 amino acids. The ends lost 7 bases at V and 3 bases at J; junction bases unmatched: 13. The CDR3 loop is CASKLLAGGIGGKNIQYF. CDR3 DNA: TGTGCCAGTAAACTGCTAGCGGGAGGGATTGGGGGCAAAAACATTCAGTACTTC.

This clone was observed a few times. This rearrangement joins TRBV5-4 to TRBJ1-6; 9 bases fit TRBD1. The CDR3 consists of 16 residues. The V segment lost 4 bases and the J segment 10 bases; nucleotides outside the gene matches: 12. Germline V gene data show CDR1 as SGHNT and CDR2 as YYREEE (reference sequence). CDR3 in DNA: TGTGCCAGCAGCACCGGGACAGGGTCTCCCAAATCACCCCTCCACTTT. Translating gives CASSTGTGSPKSPLHF.

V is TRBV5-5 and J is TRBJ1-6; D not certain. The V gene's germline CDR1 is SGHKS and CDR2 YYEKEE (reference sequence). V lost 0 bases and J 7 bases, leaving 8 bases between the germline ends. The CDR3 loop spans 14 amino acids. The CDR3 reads CASSLGQENSPLHF. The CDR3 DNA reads TGTGCCAGCAGCTTGGGGCAGGAAAATTCACCCCTCCACTTT. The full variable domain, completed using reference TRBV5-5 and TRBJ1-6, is DAGVTQSPTHLIKTRGQQVTLRCSPISGHKSVSWYQQVLGQGPQFIFQYYEKEERGRGNFPDRFSARQFPNYSSELNVNALLLGDSALYLCASSLGQENSPLHFGNGTRLTVT.

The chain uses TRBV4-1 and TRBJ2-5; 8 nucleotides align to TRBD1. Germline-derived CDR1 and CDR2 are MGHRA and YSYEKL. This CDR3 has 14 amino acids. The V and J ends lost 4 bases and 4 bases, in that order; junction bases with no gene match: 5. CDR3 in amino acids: CASSPRTGRETQYF. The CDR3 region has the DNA TGCGCCAGCAGCCCTCGGACAGGGAGAGAGACCCAGTACTTC.

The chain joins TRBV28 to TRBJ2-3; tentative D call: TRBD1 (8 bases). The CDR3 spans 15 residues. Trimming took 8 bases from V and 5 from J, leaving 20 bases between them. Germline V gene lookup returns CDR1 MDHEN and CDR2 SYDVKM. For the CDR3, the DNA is TGTGCCAGCGAATTAAGGACAGGGAGGGGAGATACGCAGTATTTT. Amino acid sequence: CASELRTGRGDTQYF. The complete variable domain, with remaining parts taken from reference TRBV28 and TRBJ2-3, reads DVKVTQSSRYLVKRTGEKVFLECVQDMDHENMFWYRQDPGLGLRLIYFSYDVKMKEKGDIPEGYSVSREKKERFSLILESASTNQTSMYLCASELRTGRGDTQYFGPGTRLTVL.

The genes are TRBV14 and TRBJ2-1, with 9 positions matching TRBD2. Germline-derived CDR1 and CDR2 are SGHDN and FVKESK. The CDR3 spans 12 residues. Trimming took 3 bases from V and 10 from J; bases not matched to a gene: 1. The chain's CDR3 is CASSQLAGEQFF. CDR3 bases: TGTGCCAGCAGCCAGCTAGCGGGAGAGCAGTTCTTC.

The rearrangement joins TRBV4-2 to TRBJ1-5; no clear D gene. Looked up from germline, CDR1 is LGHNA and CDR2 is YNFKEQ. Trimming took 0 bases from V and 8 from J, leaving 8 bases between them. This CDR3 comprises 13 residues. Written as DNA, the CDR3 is TGTGCCAGCAGCCAAGAAAGGCGAGAGCCCCAGCATTTT. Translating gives CASSQERREPQHF.

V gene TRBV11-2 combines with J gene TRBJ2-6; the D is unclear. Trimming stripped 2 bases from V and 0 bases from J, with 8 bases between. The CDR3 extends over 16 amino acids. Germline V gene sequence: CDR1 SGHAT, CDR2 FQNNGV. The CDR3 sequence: CASSLRPSSGANVLTF. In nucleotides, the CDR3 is TGTGCCAGCAGCTTAAGGCCGTCCTCTGGGGCCAACGTCCTGACTTTC. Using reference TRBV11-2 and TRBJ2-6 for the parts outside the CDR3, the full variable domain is EAGVAQSPRYKIIEKRQSVAFWCNPISGHATLYWYQQILGQGPKLLIQFQNNGVVDDSQLPKDRFSAERLKGVDSTLKIQPAKLEDSAVYLCASSLRPSSGANVLTFGAGSRLTVL.